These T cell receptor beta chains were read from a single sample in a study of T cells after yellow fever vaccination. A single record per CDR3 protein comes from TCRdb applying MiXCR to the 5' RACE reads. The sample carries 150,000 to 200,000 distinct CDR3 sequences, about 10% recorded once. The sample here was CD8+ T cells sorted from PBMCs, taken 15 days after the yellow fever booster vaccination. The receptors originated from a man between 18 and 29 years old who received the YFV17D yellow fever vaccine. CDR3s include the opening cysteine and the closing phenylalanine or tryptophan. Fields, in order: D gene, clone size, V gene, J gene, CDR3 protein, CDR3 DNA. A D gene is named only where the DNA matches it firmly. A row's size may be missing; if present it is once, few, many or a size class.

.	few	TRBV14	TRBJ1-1	CASSQEGGDTEAFF	TGTGCCAGCAGCCAAGAAGGGGGGGACACTGAAGCTTTCTTT
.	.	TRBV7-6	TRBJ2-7	CASSSWTESYEQYF	TGTGCCAGCAGCTCCTGGACCGAGTCCTACGAGCAGTACTTC
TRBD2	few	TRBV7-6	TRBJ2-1	CASSFVAGGRRNEQFF	TGTGCCAGCAGCTTCGTAGCGGGGGGAAGGAGAAATGAGCAGTTCTTC
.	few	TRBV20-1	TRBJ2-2	CSARDLNRRNTGELFF	TGCAGTGCTAGAGATTTAAACAGGAGGAACACCGGGGAGCTGTTTTTT
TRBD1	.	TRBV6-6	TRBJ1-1	CASSSDRGPEAFF	TGTGCCAGCAGTTCCGACAGGGGGCCTGAAGCTTTCTTT
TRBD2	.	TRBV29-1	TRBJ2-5	CSVEIAGDQETQYF	TGCAGCGTTGAAATAGCGGGGGACCAAGAGACCCAGTACTTC
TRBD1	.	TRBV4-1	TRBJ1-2	CASSQLTGGSYGYTF	TGCGCCAGCAGCCAACTGACAGGGGGTAGCTATGGCTACACCTTC
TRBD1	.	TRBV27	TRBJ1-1	CASSSVGTGSPEAFF	TGTGCCAGCAGTTCCGTCGGGACAGGGTCCCCTGAAGCTTTCTTT
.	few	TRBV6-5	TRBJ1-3	CASSYSGGNTIYF	TGTGCCAGCAGTTACTCAGGGGGAAACACCATATATTTT
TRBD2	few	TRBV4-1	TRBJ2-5	CASSHRTSGGDWRTQYF	TGCGCCAGCAGCCACCGGACTAGCGGGGGAGATTGGAGGACCCAGTACTTC
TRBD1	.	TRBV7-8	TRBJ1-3	CASSIRQGVVDTIYF	TGTGCCAGCAGCATACGACAGGGCGTGGTGGACACCATATATTTT
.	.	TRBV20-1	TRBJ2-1	CSARVIRGTDEQFF	TGCAGTGCTAGAGTAATTCGGGGGACGGATGAGCAGTTCTTC
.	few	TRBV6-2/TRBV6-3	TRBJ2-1	CASSYSSNEQFF	TGTGCCAGCAGTTACTCGAGTAATGAGCAGTTCTTC
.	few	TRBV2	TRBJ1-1	CASRKMGREGTEAFF	TGTGCCAGCAGGAAAATGGGCAGGGAGGGGACTGAAGCTTTCTTT
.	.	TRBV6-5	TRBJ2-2	CASSPIQETGELFF	TGTGCCAGCAGCCCTATACAGGAGACCGGGGAGCTGTTTTTT
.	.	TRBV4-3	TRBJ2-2	CASSQAGGTLTGELFF	TGCGCCAGCAGCCAGGCAGGCGGGACGCTCACCGGGGAGCTGTTTTTT
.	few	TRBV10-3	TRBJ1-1	CAISVTASREAFF	TGTGCCATCAGTGTAACAGCTTCGAGGGAGGCTTTCTTT
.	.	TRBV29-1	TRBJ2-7	CSVELGVPYEQYF	TGCAGCGTTGAATTAGGGGTTCCATACGAGCAGTACTTC
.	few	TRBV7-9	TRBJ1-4	CASSLPRQGKEKLFF	TGTGCCAGCAGCCTTCCCCGGCAGGGGAAGGAAAAACTGTTTTTT
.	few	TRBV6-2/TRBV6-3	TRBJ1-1	CASSLTDINTEAFF	TGTGCCAGCAGCCTGACAGATATAAACACTGAAGCTTTCTTT
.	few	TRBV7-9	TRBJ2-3	CASSPAWGAQYF	TGTGCCAGCAGCCCTGCTTGGGGGGCGCAGTATTTT
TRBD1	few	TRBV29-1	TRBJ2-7	CSVDWTGNDEQYF	TGCAGCGTCGACTGGACAGGGAACGACGAGCAGTACTTC
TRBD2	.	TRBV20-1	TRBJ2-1	CSAHSGGAGEQFF	TGCAGTGCTCATAGCGGGGGGGCCGGGGAGCAGTTCTTC
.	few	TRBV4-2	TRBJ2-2	CASSQDLGVGELFF	TGTGCCAGCAGCCAAGATCTCGGGGTCGGGGAGCTGTTTTTT
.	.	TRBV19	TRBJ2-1	CASSILGGQYNEQFF	TGTGCCAGTAGTATACTGGGGGGCCAATACAATGAGCAGTTCTTC
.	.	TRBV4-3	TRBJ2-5	CASSQDLGTQYF	TGCGCCAGCAGCCAAGACCTGGGGACCCAGTACTTC
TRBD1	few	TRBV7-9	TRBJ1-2	CASSSWTGTGLDGYTF	TGTGCCAGCAGCTCTTGGACAGGGACGGGTCTTGATGGCTACACCTTC
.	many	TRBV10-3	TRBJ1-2	CAISETGTGSYGYTF	TGTGCCATCAGTGAGACCGGTACAGGGAGCTATGGCTACACCTTC
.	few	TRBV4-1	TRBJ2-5	CASSQGVIQETQYF	TGCGCCAGCAGCCAAGGAGTGATACAAGAGACCCAGTACTTC
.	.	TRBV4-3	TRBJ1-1	CASSQEGLVNTEAFF	TGCGCCAGCAGCCAAGAGGGATTGGTCAACACTGAAGCTTTCTTT
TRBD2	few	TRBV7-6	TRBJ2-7	CASSLFGGGYEQYF	TGTGCCAGCAGCTTATTTGGGGGGGGCTACGAGCAGTACTTC
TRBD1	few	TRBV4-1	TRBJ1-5	CASSQGGTGIGNQPQHF	TGCGCCAGCAGCCAAGGTGGGACAGGGATCGGCAATCAGCCCCAGCATTTT
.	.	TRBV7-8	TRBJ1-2	CASSSTGAYGYTF	TGTGCCAGCAGCTCGACAGGCGCATATGGCTACACCTTC
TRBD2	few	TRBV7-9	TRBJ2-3	CASSPFLAGGLTDTQYF	TGTGCCAGCAGCCCTTTTTTAGCGGGGGGCCTGACAGATACGCAGTATTTT
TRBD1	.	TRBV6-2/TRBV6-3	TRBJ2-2	CASSYLRQGAWYTGELFF	TGTGCCAGCAGTTACCTCCGACAGGGGGCTTGGTACACCGGGGAGCTGTTTTTT
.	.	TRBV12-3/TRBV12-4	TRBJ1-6	CASSFGPPVGGRPLHF	TGTGCCAGCAGTTTCGGACCCCCCGTGGGGGGGAGACCCCTCCACTTT
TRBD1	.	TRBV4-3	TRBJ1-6	CASSQDRRQGGNSPLHF	TGCGCCAGCAGCCAAGATCGAAGACAGGGTGGGAATTCACCCCTCCACTTT
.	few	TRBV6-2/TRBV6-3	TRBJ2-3	CASSYTHATDTQYF	TGTGCCAGCAGTTACACCCATGCCACAGATACGCAGTATTTT
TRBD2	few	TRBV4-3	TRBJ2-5	CASSPLVSGGGRSETQYF	TGCGCCAGCAGCCCCCTGGTTAGCGGGGGGGGAAGGTCAGAGACCCAGTACTTC
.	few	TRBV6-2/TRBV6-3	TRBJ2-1	CASSYQFLMRDLNEQFF	TGTGCCAGCAGTTACCAATTCCTTATGCGAGACCTTAATGAGCAGTTCTTC
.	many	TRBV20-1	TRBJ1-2	CSAVTGYYGYTF	TGCAGTGCTGTTACAGGGTACTATGGCTACACCTTC
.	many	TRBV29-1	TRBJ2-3	CSVEEAWRNTDTQYF	TGCAGCGTTGAAGAAGCTTGGCGGAATACAGATACGCAGTATTTT
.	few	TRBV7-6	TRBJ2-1	CASSLGGVAYNEQFF	TGTGCCAGCAGCTTAGGAGGGGTGGCCTACAATGAGCAGTTCTTC
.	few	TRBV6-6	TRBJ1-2	CASRVTYGYTF	TGTGCCAGCAGGGTGACTTATGGCTACACCTTC
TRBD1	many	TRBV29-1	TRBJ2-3	CSVEDLDRGTDTQYF	TGCAGCGTTGAAGATCTTGACAGGGGCACAGATACGCAGTATTTT
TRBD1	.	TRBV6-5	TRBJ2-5	CASSYSLPPGTEETQYF	TGTGCCAGCAGTTACTCGCTCCCCCCCGGGACAGAAGAGACCCAGTACTTC
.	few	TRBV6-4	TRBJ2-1	CASSEGAHNEQFF	TGTGCCAGCAGTGAGGGGGCCCACAATGAGCAGTTCTTC
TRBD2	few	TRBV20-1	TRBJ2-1	CSARGGEQFF	TGCAGTGCTAGGGGAGGGGAGCAGTTCTTC
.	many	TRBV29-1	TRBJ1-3	CSVKAFSGNTIYF	TGCAGCGTTAAGGCCTTCTCTGGAAACACCATATATTTT
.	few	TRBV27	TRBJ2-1	CASSFGRDYNEQFF	TGTGCCAGCAGTTTCGGCAGGGATTACAATGAGCAGTTCTTC
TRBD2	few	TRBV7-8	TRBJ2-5	CASSLPTSGGALQETQYF	TGTGCCAGCAGTTTACCGACTAGCGGGGGGGCCCTCCAAGAGACCCAGTACTTC